One sample yielded the 4 T cell receptor beta chains listed below, sequenced in a study of shared clonotypes between healthy human individuals. Clones were read by immunoSEQ multiplex PCR, and TCRdb kept only the in-frame ones, dropping some. This table holds 1.5 million to 2.5 million clones, approximately 94% found once. Naive-designated CD8 cells lacked CD45RO, were positively enriched for CCR7, and omitted terminally differentiated effector memory CD45RA+ cells. The sample was naive CD8+ T cells sorted from blood. The source of these receptors is a young man in good health.

The chain links TRBV9 to TRBJ2-7, with TRBD1 matching 8 bases. Germline-derived CDR1 and CDR2 are SGDLS and YYNGEE. CDR3 length: 13 residues. V trimming: 4 bases; J trimming: 6 bases; junction bases outside the gene matches: 6. CDR3 residues: CASSSWDRSEQYF. Here the CDR3 DNA reads TGTGCCAGCAGCTCCTGGGACAGGAGCGAGCAGTACTTC. The whole variable domain, filled in from reference TRBV9 and TRBJ2-7, reads DSGVTQTPKHLITATGQRVTLRCSPRSGDLSVYWYQQSLDQGLQFLIQYYNGEERAKGNILERFSAQQFPDLHSELNLSSLELGDSALYFCASSSWDRSEQYFGPGTRLTVT.

V usage is TRBV15 and J usage is TRBJ2-1; TRBD2 matches at 8 bases. The V and J ends lost 4 bases and 0 bases, in that order; junction bases with no gene match: 8. The CDR3 is 17 amino acids. CDR1 and CDR2 from the germline V gene are LNHNV and YYDKDF (reference sequence). DNA for the CDR3: TGTGCCACCAGCAAAAAGGCCGGGACTAGCTCCTACAATGAGCAGTTCTTC. This codes for CATSKKAGTSSYNEQFF.

The chain is built from TRBV7-8 and TRBJ1-5, with 8 nucleotides matching TRBD1. The germline CDR1 and CDR2 sequences are SGHVS and FQNEAQ. The CDR3 sequence is 17 residues long. Trimming at V came to 1 base and at J to 5 bases, leaving 10 bases not matched to a gene. CDR3 loop: CASSLDSWDRLHQPQHF. CDR3 coding DNA: TGTGCCAGCAGCTTAGATTCTTGGGACAGGTTGCATCAGCCCCAGCATTTT.

The gene calls are TRBV28 and TRBJ2-1; a possible D gene is TRBD2 (6 bases). The CDR3 is 15 residues long. Germline V gene sequence: CDR1 MDHEN, CDR2 SYDVKM. V lost 3 bases, J lost 4 bases, and 13 bases lay in between. The CDR3 coding sequence is TGTGCCAGCAGTTTGAGCGGGCTATTATACAATGAGCAGTTCTTC. Encoded protein: CASSLSGLLYNEQFF.